This is a list of T cell receptor beta chains from one sample in a study of blood T cells in healthy people across ages. TCRdb used MiXCR to reprocess the 5' RACE reads, holding one entry per CDR3 protein. This table has 1,300,000 or so distinct CDR3 sequences, around 55% appearing once. Sequencing used blood. The receptors here all came from a man between 18 and 35 years old in good health. The CDR3 runs from the conserved cysteine through the conserved F or W. The order of the fields is clone size, V gene, CDR3 length, J gene, D gene, CDR3 protein, CDR3 DNA. D genes are given only for firm matches. Clone size is shown for a subset of rows, as once, few, many or a class of expanded clone.

clone_size: many
v_call: TRBV20-1
cdr3_length: 14
j_call: TRBJ2-5
d_call: .
cdr3_aa: CSAKTGGAEETQYF
cdr3_nt: TGCAGTGCTAAGACTGGGGGCGCGGAGGAGACCCAGTACTTC

clone_size: .
v_call: TRBV7-9
cdr3_length: 15
j_call: TRBJ2-1
d_call: .
cdr3_aa: CASNQVVGRYNEQFF
cdr3_nt: TGTGCCAGCAACCAAGTCGTGGGACGGTACAATGAGCAGTTCTTC

clone_size: few
v_call: TRBV6-5
cdr3_length: 16
j_call: TRBJ2-7
d_call: .
cdr3_aa: CASSPQPEAGSDEQYF
cdr3_nt: TGTGCCAGCAGTCCCCAACCTGAGGCAGGGTCTGACGAGCAGTACTTC

clone_size: .
v_call: TRBV10-1
cdr3_length: 14
j_call: TRBJ2-1
d_call: .
cdr3_aa: CASSIGRADNEQFF
cdr3_nt: TGCGCCAGCAGTATAGGCAGGGCCGACAATGAGCAGTTCTTC

clone_size: few
v_call: TRBV5-1
cdr3_length: 15
j_call: TRBJ1-3
d_call: .
cdr3_aa: CASSSDGLPGNTIYF
cdr3_nt: TGCGCCAGCAGCTCCGACGGACTGCCTGGAAACACCATATATTTT

clone_size: few
v_call: TRBV20-1
cdr3_length: 13
j_call: TRBJ2-7
d_call: .
cdr3_aa: CSATASSSYEQYF
cdr3_nt: TGCAGTGCTACGGCCTCTAGCTCCTACGAGCAGTACTTC

clone_size: .
v_call: TRBV15
cdr3_length: 12
j_call: TRBJ1-2
d_call: .
cdr3_aa: CATSRTFQGYTF
cdr3_nt: TGTGCCACCAGCAGGACATTCCAAGGCTACACCTTC

clone_size: .
v_call: TRBV13
cdr3_length: 16
j_call: TRBJ2-1
d_call: .
cdr3_aa: CASSRKVLSSYNEQFF
cdr3_nt: TGTGCCAGCAGCCGTAAGGTCCTAAGCTCCTACAATGAGCAGTTCTTC

clone_size: .
v_call: TRBV6-6
cdr3_length: 16
j_call: TRBJ2-2
d_call: .
cdr3_aa: CASSYSAGANTGELFF
cdr3_nt: TGTGCCAGCAGTTACTCGGCAGGGGCGAACACCGGGGAGCTGTTTTTT

clone_size: .
v_call: TRBV5-1
cdr3_length: 17
j_call: TRBJ2-7
d_call: .
cdr3_aa: CASSLAPSSSSSYEQYF
cdr3_nt: TGCGCCAGCAGCTTGGCTCCTTCTTCGTCGAGCTCCTACGAGCAGTACTTC

clone_size: many
v_call: TRBV29-1
cdr3_length: 15
j_call: TRBJ2-2
d_call: TRBD1
cdr3_aa: CSVQPQGARTGELFF
cdr3_nt: TGCAGCGTACAACCTCAGGGGGCGCGGACCGGGGAGCTGTTTTTT

clone_size: .
v_call: TRBV12-3/TRBV12-4
cdr3_length: 17
j_call: TRBJ2-7
d_call: .
cdr3_aa: CASSAGTRRLMTYEQYF
cdr3_nt: TGTGCCAGCAGTGCCGGGACCAGAAGACTCATGACCTACGAGCAGTACTTC

clone_size: .
v_call: TRBV28
cdr3_length: 15
j_call: TRBJ2-7
d_call: .
cdr3_aa: CASTGRRRAGYEQYF
cdr3_nt: TGTGCCAGCACGGGAAGGAGGAGGGCCGGGTACGAGCAGTACTTC

clone_size: once
v_call: TRBV12-3/TRBV12-4
cdr3_length: 13
j_call: TRBJ2-5
d_call: .
cdr3_aa: CASSATPVGTQYF
cdr3_nt: TGTGCCAGCAGCGCAACTCCGGTGGGGACCCAGTACTTC

clone_size: .
v_call: TRBV4-1
cdr3_length: 15
j_call: TRBJ2-7
d_call: TRBD1
cdr3_aa: CASSQYRDRGDEQYF
cdr3_nt: TGCGCCAGCAGCCAATACCGGGACAGGGGGGACGAGCAGTACTTC